This T cell receptor (beta chain) comes out of a study of T cell responses to AZD1222 COVID-19 vaccine. Whole-study context: Some second doses came at about 4 weeks and others at about 12 weeks; these were pooled.

The V gene's germline CDR1 is PRHDT and CDR2 FYEKMQ (reference sequence). The CDR3 has 16 amino acids. Trimming pared 5 bases from V and 2 bases from J, leaving 17 bases between. Worth noting for this clone: Its antigen is unknown.

The table came from immunoSEQ multiplex PCR; TCRdb's copy has only in-frame clones and leaves some out. The sample records 95,000 to 150,000 clones, around 88% being singletons. The study, taken as a whole, reports: The study found vaccine-associated CD4 TCRs spanning spike, dominant at 160-218 and 743-854. Of the AZD1222 recipients, only five to seven were seropositive at baseline.

The sample in question was peripheral blood, obtained on day 0 of AZD1222 vaccination. The sequence was collected from an adult in good health. This chain joins TRBV13 and TRBJ2-3, with D unresolved. The CDR3 nucleotides read TGTGCCAGCAGCACACACGTACGCGACACCACAGATACGCAGTATTTT. Translation gives CASSTHVRDTTDTQYF. Full variable domain (remainder filled in from reference TRBV13 and TRBJ2-3): AAGVIQSPRHLIKEKRETATLKCYPIPRHDTVYWYQQGPGQDPQFLISFYEKMQSDKGSIPDRFSAQQFSDYHSELNMSSLELGDSALYFCASSTHVRDTTDTQYFGPGTRLTVL.